Listed below are T cell receptor beta chains from one sample, sequenced in a study of OX40 agonist ivuxolimab in advanced cancers. Some clones are missing from TCRdb's copy, which holds only in-frame ones; the method was immunoSEQ multiplex PCR. The table shows over 60,000 clones, with about 94% occurring only once. Sequences were derived from CD4+ or CD8+ T cells sorted from blood, sampled in a trial of the OX40 agonist ivuxolimab. The receptors here all came from an adult with an advanced solid tumor such as melanoma, head and neck, liver or kidney cancer. CDR3s include the opening cysteine and the closing phenylalanine or tryptophan. A D gene is named only where the DNA matches it firmly. Clone size is given for some rows only: seen once, a few or many times, or a class if the clone is expanded.

j_call: TRBJ1-5
clone_size: .
cdr3_length: 15
d_call: TRBD1
v_call: TRBV4-1
cdr3_nt: TGCGCCAGCAGCCAGGACAGGGGGTGGAATCAGCCCCAGCATTTT
cdr3_aa: CASSQDRGWNQPQHF

j_call: TRBJ1-1
clone_size: once
cdr3_length: 14
d_call: .
v_call: TRBV27
cdr3_nt: TGTGCCAGCAGTTTAGAGGCTGTGGGCACTGAAGCTTTCTTT
cdr3_aa: CASSLEAVGTEAFF

j_call: TRBJ2-7
clone_size: .
cdr3_length: 12
d_call: .
v_call: TRBV5-1
cdr3_nt: TGCGCCAGCAGCCCCGGTACCCACGAGCAGTACTTC
cdr3_aa: CASSPGTHEQYF

j_call: TRBJ1-5
clone_size: .
cdr3_length: 14
d_call: .
v_call: TRBV10-2
cdr3_nt: TGCGCCAGCAGTGAGGGATATAGCAATCAGCCCCAGCATTTT
cdr3_aa: CASSEGYSNQPQHF

j_call: TRBJ1-5
clone_size: .
cdr3_length: 13
d_call: .
v_call: TRBV7-7
cdr3_nt: TGTGCTAGCAGCTTAGCGTGGGATCAGCCCCAGCATTTT
cdr3_aa: CASSLAWDQPQHF

j_call: TRBJ2-7
clone_size: .
cdr3_length: 16
d_call: TRBD2
v_call: TRBV5-3
cdr3_nt: TGTGCCAGAAGTTTAGCGGGAGGGCATAGGGGACACGAGCAGTACTTC
cdr3_aa: CARSLAGGHRGHEQYF

j_call: TRBJ2-7
clone_size: once
cdr3_length: 12
d_call: .
v_call: TRBV29-1
cdr3_nt: TGTAGTGGCAGGGATGGTTCCTACGAGCAGTACTTC
cdr3_aa: CSGRDGSYEQYF

j_call: TRBJ2-7
clone_size: .
cdr3_length: 13
d_call: TRBD1
v_call: TRBV6-1
cdr3_nt: TGTGCCAGCAGTGAACAGGGGGTGTACGAGCAGTACTTC
cdr3_aa: CASSEQGVYEQYF

j_call: TRBJ1-1
clone_size: .
cdr3_length: 13
d_call: .
v_call: TRBV5-8
cdr3_nt: TGTGCCAGCAGCTTTGGGGTAGGTGGTGAAGCTTTCTTT
cdr3_aa: CASSFGVGGEAFF

j_call: TRBJ1-2
clone_size: .
cdr3_length: 13
d_call: .
v_call: TRBV7-9
cdr3_nt: TGTGCCAGCAGCTCCCCGGGGAGTAATGGCTACACCTTC
cdr3_aa: CASSSPGSNGYTF

j_call: TRBJ2-7
clone_size: .
cdr3_length: 15
d_call: .
v_call: TRBV18
cdr3_nt: TGTGCCAGCTCACCACCGGACTACCCCGCGTACGAGCAGTACTTC
cdr3_aa: CASSPPDYPAYEQYF

j_call: TRBJ1-4
clone_size: .
cdr3_length: 13
d_call: .
v_call: TRBV6-1
cdr3_nt: TGTGCCAGCAGTCCCGCCAGTCGGGAAAAACTGTTTTTT
cdr3_aa: CASSPASREKLFF

j_call: TRBJ1-6
clone_size: .
cdr3_length: 16
d_call: .
v_call: TRBV28
cdr3_nt: TGTGCCAGCATCCCTAGGGGGTCCTCCTATAATTCACCCCTCCACTTT
cdr3_aa: CASIPRGSSYNSPLHF

j_call: TRBJ2-7
clone_size: .
cdr3_length: 13
d_call: .
v_call: TRBV9
cdr3_nt: TGTGCCAGCAGCGGCCTGGGTGGGTACGAGCAGTACTTC
cdr3_aa: CASSGLGGYEQYF

j_call: TRBJ2-1
clone_size: .
cdr3_length: 16
d_call: TRBD1
v_call: TRBV4-2
cdr3_nt: TGTGCCAGCAGCGCCGCACTAGGGGGCGACTACAATGAGCAGTTCTTC
cdr3_aa: CASSAALGGDYNEQFF

j_call: TRBJ1-4
clone_size: .
cdr3_length: 16
d_call: .
v_call: TRBV7-9
cdr3_nt: TGTGCCAGCAGCCCCGCTCTGGACAGCTCTAATGAAAAACTGTTTTTT
cdr3_aa: CASSPALDSSNEKLFF

j_call: TRBJ1-1
clone_size: .
cdr3_length: 15
d_call: .
v_call: TRBV4-1
cdr3_nt: TGCGCCAGCAGCCAAGATGGGACGGAGGGCACTGAAGCTTTCTTT
cdr3_aa: CASSQDGTEGTEAFF

j_call: TRBJ2-5
clone_size: .
cdr3_length: 17
d_call: TRBD2
v_call: TRBV11-1
cdr3_nt: TGTGCCAGCAGCCCGGGTGGTAGCGGGGGGGATCAAGAGACCCAGTACTTC
cdr3_aa: CASSPGGSGGDQETQYF

j_call: TRBJ2-7
clone_size: .
cdr3_length: 13
d_call: .
v_call: TRBV30
cdr3_nt: TGTGCCTGGAGCTGGGCGGGGACCTACGAGCAGTACTTC
cdr3_aa: CAWSWAGTYEQYF

j_call: TRBJ1-3
clone_size: .
cdr3_length: 15
d_call: .
v_call: TRBV5-4
cdr3_nt: TGTGCCAGCAGCATGACACAGAGCTCTGGAAACACCATATATTTT
cdr3_aa: CASSMTQSSGNTIYF

j_call: TRBJ2-1
clone_size: .
cdr3_length: 14
d_call: .
v_call: TRBV27
cdr3_nt: TGTGCCAGCAGTTTGCCGGGAGAGAAGAATGAGCAGTTCTTC
cdr3_aa: CASSLPGEKNEQFF

j_call: TRBJ2-2
clone_size: .
cdr3_length: 15
d_call: TRBD1
v_call: TRBV6-5
cdr3_nt: TGTGCCAGCAATAACGACAGGGCTGGCACCGGGGAGCTGTTTTTT
cdr3_aa: CASNNDRAGTGELFF

j_call: TRBJ1-1
clone_size: .
cdr3_length: 12
d_call: .
v_call: TRBV7-9
cdr3_nt: TGTGCCAGCAGCTTAGATTCTACTGAAGCTTTCTTT
cdr3_aa: CASSLDSTEAFF

j_call: TRBJ2-5
clone_size: .
cdr3_length: 14
d_call: .
v_call: TRBV6-5
cdr3_nt: TGTGCCAGCAGTTACTCGACCGGGGAAGAGACCCAGTACTTC
cdr3_aa: CASSYSTGEETQYF

j_call: TRBJ2-5
clone_size: .
cdr3_length: 14
d_call: .
v_call: TRBV5-5
cdr3_nt: TGTGCCAGCAGCTCGACAGGCTTCCAAGAGACCCAGTACTTC
cdr3_aa: CASSSTGFQETQYF

j_call: TRBJ1-2
clone_size: .
cdr3_length: 14
d_call: TRBD1
v_call: TRBV27
cdr3_nt: TGTGCCAGCAGTAGAGGACAGGGGTACTATGGCTACACCTTC
cdr3_aa: CASSRGQGYYGYTF

j_call: TRBJ2-1
clone_size: .
cdr3_length: 11
d_call: .
v_call: TRBV9
cdr3_nt: TGTGCCAGCAGCGTTAACAATGAGCAGTTCTTC
cdr3_aa: CASSVNNEQFF

j_call: TRBJ1-1
clone_size: .
cdr3_length: 13
d_call: TRBD1
v_call: TRBV29-1
cdr3_nt: TGCAGCGTTCTGGGACAGCCGAACACTGAAGCTTTCTTT
cdr3_aa: CSVLGQPNTEAFF

j_call: TRBJ2-7
clone_size: .
cdr3_length: 17
d_call: TRBD1
v_call: TRBV18
cdr3_nt: TGTGCCAGCTCACCCCGTTTTGGGGGACAGGGGCCCTACGAGCAGTACTTC
cdr3_aa: CASSPRFGGQGPYEQYF

j_call: TRBJ2-5
clone_size: .
cdr3_length: 13
d_call: .
v_call: TRBV5-1
cdr3_nt: TGCGCCAGCAGCGGGGACAGCGGGGAGACCCAGTACTTC
cdr3_aa: CASSGDSGETQYF

j_call: TRBJ2-7
clone_size: .
cdr3_length: 14
d_call: TRBD1
v_call: TRBV4-1
cdr3_nt: TGCGCCAGCAGCCAAATGGACAGGGGCTACGAGCAGTACTTC
cdr3_aa: CASSQMDRGYEQYF

j_call: TRBJ2-7
clone_size: .
cdr3_length: 14
d_call: .
v_call: TRBV9
cdr3_nt: TGTGCCAGCAAAAGGCCGGGACCTGAATACGAGCAGTACTTC
cdr3_aa: CASKRPGPEYEQYF

j_call: TRBJ2-7
clone_size: .
cdr3_length: 10
d_call: .
v_call: TRBV29-1
cdr3_nt: TGCAGCGTCAGGGTCCACGAGCAGTACTTC
cdr3_aa: CSVRVHEQYF

j_call: TRBJ2-7
clone_size: .
cdr3_length: 17
d_call: .
v_call: TRBV10-3
cdr3_nt: TGTGCCATCAGTGGGAGGTTGGGTGGGGGCGGAAATTACGAGCAGTACTTC
cdr3_aa: CAISGRLGGGGNYEQYF

j_call: TRBJ2-2
clone_size: .
cdr3_length: 17
d_call: .
v_call: TRBV21-1
cdr3_nt: TGTGCCAGCAGCAACGATGGGGCCAAGGAAGACACCGGGGAGCTGTTTTTT
cdr3_aa: CASSNDGAKEDTGELFF

j_call: TRBJ2-5
clone_size: .
cdr3_length: 14
d_call: .
v_call: TRBV11-2
cdr3_nt: TGTGCCAGCAGCTCGTACCGGGTCCAAGAGACCCAGTACTTC
cdr3_aa: CASSSYRVQETQYF

j_call: TRBJ1-1
clone_size: few
cdr3_length: 16
d_call: TRBD1
v_call: TRBV4-1
cdr3_nt: TGCGCCAGCAGCCAAGATGGAACAGGGGGAACAACTGAAGCTTTCTTT
cdr3_aa: CASSQDGTGGTTEAFF

j_call: TRBJ1-1
clone_size: .
cdr3_length: 13
d_call: .
v_call: TRBV4-1
cdr3_nt: TGCGCCAGCAGCCAGCAGGGCGGCCCTGAAGCTTTCTTT
cdr3_aa: CASSQQGGPEAFF

j_call: TRBJ1-2
clone_size: .
cdr3_length: 16
d_call: .
v_call: TRBV27
cdr3_nt: TGTGCCAGCAGTTTAGGGGCAGGGCTCAGCCACTATGGCTACACCTTC
cdr3_aa: CASSLGAGLSHYGYTF

j_call: TRBJ1-4
clone_size: .
cdr3_length: 15
d_call: TRBD1
v_call: TRBV5-1
cdr3_nt: TGCGCCAGCAGCTTGGCGGGGACAGGGAATGAAAAACTGTTTTTT
cdr3_aa: CASSLAGTGNEKLFF

j_call: TRBJ2-2
clone_size: .
cdr3_length: 13
d_call: .
v_call: TRBV7-8
cdr3_nt: TGTGCCAGCAGCTTAGTAGGGTCCGGGGAGCTGTTTTTT
cdr3_aa: CASSLVGSGELFF

j_call: TRBJ2-5
clone_size: .
cdr3_length: 14
d_call: .
v_call: TRBV19
cdr3_nt: TGTGCCAGTAGTGATAGGGGGGCGCAGGAGACCCAGTACTTC
cdr3_aa: CASSDRGAQETQYF

j_call: TRBJ1-4
clone_size: .
cdr3_length: 15
d_call: TRBD1
v_call: TRBV27
cdr3_nt: TGTGCCAGCAGTTTAGCCAAGGGGGCAAATGAAAAACTGTTTTTT
cdr3_aa: CASSLAKGANEKLFF

j_call: TRBJ2-1
clone_size: .
cdr3_length: 11
d_call: .
v_call: TRBV19
cdr3_nt: TGTCCTCGTGGGTCCTACAATGAGCAGTTCTTC
cdr3_aa: CPRGSYNEQFF

j_call: TRBJ1-4
clone_size: once
cdr3_length: 15
d_call: TRBD1
v_call: TRBV6-6
cdr3_nt: TGTGCCAGCAGTTACAACCCTGACAGGGCTGAAAAACTGTTTTTT
cdr3_aa: CASSYNPDRAEKLFF

j_call: TRBJ1-1
clone_size: .
cdr3_length: 15
d_call: TRBD1
v_call: TRBV7-9
cdr3_nt: TGTGCCAGCAGCACTCCGGGACAGACAAACACTGAAGCTTTCTTT
cdr3_aa: CASSTPGQTNTEAFF

j_call: TRBJ2-2
clone_size: .
cdr3_length: 13
d_call: .
v_call: TRBV7-6
cdr3_nt: TGTGCCAGCAGCCTGATAAGTCCCGGGGAGCTGTTTTTT
cdr3_aa: CASSLISPGELFF

j_call: TRBJ1-3
clone_size: .
cdr3_length: 14
d_call: TRBD1
v_call: TRBV5-6
cdr3_nt: TGTGCCAGCAGCGTGGACAGGGGTAGAAACACCATATATTTT
cdr3_aa: CASSVDRGRNTIYF

j_call: TRBJ2-7
clone_size: .
cdr3_length: 14
d_call: TRBD1
v_call: TRBV19
cdr3_nt: TGTGCCAGTAGTGGCCGGGACAGGTTCTACGAGCAGTACTTC
cdr3_aa: CASSGRDRFYEQYF

j_call: TRBJ2-7
clone_size: .
cdr3_length: 13
d_call: .
v_call: TRBV23-1
cdr3_nt: TGCGCCAGCAGTCGATGGTACTCCTACGAGCAGTACTTC
cdr3_aa: CASSRWYSYEQYF

j_call: TRBJ2-1
clone_size: few
cdr3_length: 14
d_call: TRBD2
v_call: TRBV11-3
cdr3_nt: TGTGCCAGCAGCCCCTCGGGACTAAACAATGAGCAGTTCTTC
cdr3_aa: CASSPSGLNNEQFF

j_call: TRBJ2-7
clone_size: .
cdr3_length: 14
d_call: TRBD1
v_call: TRBV27
cdr3_nt: TGTGCCAGCAGTCTAGGACAGGTGGACTACGAGCAGTACTTC
cdr3_aa: CASSLGQVDYEQYF

j_call: TRBJ2-1
clone_size: .
cdr3_length: 16
d_call: TRBD1
v_call: TRBV18
cdr3_nt: TGTGCCAGCTCACCAGACCGGGACAGGGGATACAATGAGCAGTTCTTC
cdr3_aa: CASSPDRDRGYNEQFF

j_call: TRBJ2-2
clone_size: .
cdr3_length: 15
d_call: TRBD1
v_call: TRBV11-3
cdr3_nt: TGTGCCAGCAGCCCGGACAGGGCCAACACCGGGGAGCTGTTTTTT
cdr3_aa: CASSPDRANTGELFF

j_call: TRBJ2-1
clone_size: .
cdr3_length: 17
d_call: .
v_call: TRBV19
cdr3_nt: TGTGCCAGTAGTATAGATCTGGGCCAGGCATACTATGATGAGCAGTTCTTC
cdr3_aa: CASSIDLGQAYYDEQFF